This is a list of T cell receptor beta chains from one sample in a study of cytomegalovirus exposure and HLA in healthy donors. Assay: immunoSEQ multiplex PCR; the TCRdb copy retains only in-frame clones and omits some. This sample has 120,000 to 150,000 clones, with over 55% found just once. The material sequenced was PBMCs. These receptors were obtained from a man between 40 and 49 years old in good health and CMV-seronegative. The CDR3 runs from the conserved cysteine through the conserved F or W. The D gene is left open where the match is weak. Some rows have no size entry. The others give once, few or many, or a class for an expanded clone.

CDR3nt: TGTGCCAGCAGTGGAGGAGGAAACACCATATATTTT; CDR3aa: CASSGGGNTIYF; d_gene: .; abundance: .; v_gene: TRBV6-1; j_gene: TRBJ1-3
CDR3nt: TGTGCCAGCGGCCTGGGACTAGGGAGCTCCTACGAGCAGTACTTC; CDR3aa: CASGLGLGSSYEQYF; d_gene: TRBD2; abundance: .; v_gene: TRBV28; j_gene: TRBJ2-7
CDR3nt: TGTGCCACCAGCACCCCTAGGACTGACGGTTCGACCCAGTACTTC; CDR3aa: CATSTPRTDGSTQYF; d_gene: .; abundance: once; v_gene: TRBV15; j_gene: TRBJ2-5
CDR3nt: TGTGCCCGCAACCTGGGGACAGGGGGGGCAACCGGGGAGCTGTTTTTT; CDR3aa: CARNLGTGGATGELFF; d_gene: TRBD1; abundance: .; v_gene: TRBV30; j_gene: TRBJ2-2
CDR3nt: TGTGCCAGCAGCTTCCGACCGTGGGGGGGGCAGGCTGATTCACCCCTCCACTTT; CDR3aa: CASSFRPWGGQADSPLHF; d_gene: .; abundance: .; v_gene: TRBV5-6; j_gene: TRBJ1-6
CDR3nt: TGTGCCAGTAGTCGACGGGCAGGCGGGACTAGCGGGAGCTACAATGAGCAGTTCTTC; CDR3aa: CASSRRAGGTSGSYNEQFF; d_gene: TRBD2; abundance: .; v_gene: TRBV19; j_gene: TRBJ2-1
CDR3nt: TGTGCCAGCAGCCAAGAGGGGGCCCCAGGCTCCTACAATGAGCAGTTCTTC; CDR3aa: CASSQEGAPGSYNEQFF; d_gene: .; abundance: .; v_gene: TRBV4-2; j_gene: TRBJ2-1
CDR3nt: TGTGCCAGCAGCGTTACTAGCGCTCCTAACAATGAGCAGTTCTTC; CDR3aa: CASSVTSAPNNEQFF; d_gene: TRBD2; abundance: .; v_gene: TRBV9; j_gene: TRBJ2-1
CDR3nt: TGCGCCAGCAGCCCCCGACAGGGTGACGGCACTGAAGCTTTCTTT; CDR3aa: CASSPRQGDGTEAFF; d_gene: TRBD1; abundance: few; v_gene: TRBV5-1; j_gene: TRBJ1-1
CDR3nt: TGTGCCAGCAGCACCGGGACAGGGGTCACCGGGGAGCTGTTTTTT; CDR3aa: CASSTGTGVTGELFF; d_gene: TRBD1; abundance: few; v_gene: TRBV25-1; j_gene: TRBJ2-2
CDR3nt: TGTGCCACACGGACAGAATACGAGCAGTACTTC; CDR3aa: CATRTEYEQYF; d_gene: .; abundance: .; v_gene: TRBV28; j_gene: TRBJ2-7
CDR3nt: TGTGCCAGCAGTTACACCGGGACAGGGTCGGACGAGCAGTACTTC; CDR3aa: CASSYTGTGSDEQYF; d_gene: TRBD1; abundance: .; v_gene: TRBV6-5; j_gene: TRBJ2-7
CDR3nt: TGTGCCACCAGCAGAGATGTCCACAGGAGTGGCTACACCTTC; CDR3aa: CATSRDVHRSGYTF; d_gene: .; abundance: once; v_gene: TRBV15; j_gene: TRBJ1-2
CDR3nt: TGTGCCAGCAGGTCTCCGGGACAGGGGAACACTGAAGCTTTCTTT; CDR3aa: CASRSPGQGNTEAFF; d_gene: .; abundance: .; v_gene: TRBV21-1; j_gene: TRBJ1-1
CDR3nt: TGTGCCAGTGCTAAAGCCAGGTCCTATGGCTACACCTTC; CDR3aa: CASAKARSYGYTF; d_gene: .; abundance: few; v_gene: TRBV19; j_gene: TRBJ1-2
CDR3nt: TGTGCCAGCAGCTTAGGGGGAACCGGGGTCGGAAACACCATATATTTT; CDR3aa: CASSLGGTGVGNTIYF; d_gene: .; abundance: few; v_gene: TRBV7-6; j_gene: TRBJ1-3
CDR3nt: TGTGCCAGCAGCCGGAGTACAGGCAGCGGGGAGCTGTTTTTT; CDR3aa: CASSRSTGSGELFF; d_gene: .; abundance: once; v_gene: TRBV9; j_gene: TRBJ2-2
CDR3nt: TGTGCCACCAGCAGTCCGAACGGGACAGGCCAAGAGACCCAGTACTTC; CDR3aa: CATSSPNGTGQETQYF; d_gene: TRBD1; abundance: .; v_gene: TRBV15; j_gene: TRBJ2-5
CDR3nt: TGTGCCAGCAGCTTGTCGCCGGGGAACACTGAAGCTTTCTTT; CDR3aa: CASSLSPGNTEAFF; d_gene: .; abundance: .; v_gene: TRBV5-4; j_gene: TRBJ1-1
CDR3nt: TGCGCCACCCGGACTAGCGGCGCAGGTACGCAGTATTTT; CDR3aa: CATRTSGAGTQYF; d_gene: TRBD2; abundance: .; v_gene: TRBV10-1; j_gene: TRBJ2-3
CDR3nt: TGTGCCAGCACCAAGACAGGCGGTGTATTAGCTAACTATGGCTACACCTTC; CDR3aa: CASTKTGGVLANYGYTF; d_gene: .; abundance: .; v_gene: TRBV9; j_gene: TRBJ1-2
CDR3nt: TGTGCCAGCAGCCTGAGGCAGGGGGCTTTCGTCTACGAGCAGTACTTC; CDR3aa: CASSLRQGAFVYEQYF; d_gene: TRBD1; abundance: .; v_gene: TRBV7-2; j_gene: TRBJ2-7
CDR3nt: TGCGCCAGCAGCCAAGCAGTCCAGGGGTTTAACTACGAGCAGTACTTC; CDR3aa: CASSQAVQGFNYEQYF; d_gene: .; abundance: .; v_gene: TRBV4-1; j_gene: TRBJ2-7
CDR3nt: TGTGCCAGCAGCCAAGTGTGGGAGAACAGGGTGAGCTATGGCTACACCTTC; CDR3aa: CASSQVWENRVSYGYTF; d_gene: .; abundance: .; v_gene: TRBV4-2; j_gene: TRBJ1-2
CDR3nt: TGTGCCAGCAGCTTGGCCTTTTTACAGGGCTTCTGGAAGACCCAGTACTTC; CDR3aa: CASSLAFLQGFWKTQYF; d_gene: .; abundance: .; v_gene: TRBV5-5; j_gene: TRBJ2-5
CDR3nt: TGTGCCAGCAGCAAAGCCCGTGGCCAGGGCATCACCGGGGAGCTGTTTTTT; CDR3aa: CASSKARGQGITGELFF; d_gene: .; abundance: .; v_gene: TRBV21-1; j_gene: TRBJ2-2
CDR3nt: TGTGCCAGCAGCCCGGCGGGCGGGAACACCATATATTTT; CDR3aa: CASSPAGGNTIYF; d_gene: .; abundance: .; v_gene: TRBV7-2; j_gene: TRBJ1-3
CDR3nt: TGTGCCAGCAGTTTTTTGGGACAGTTGAACACTGAAGCTTTCTTT; CDR3aa: CASSFLGQLNTEAFF; d_gene: TRBD1; abundance: once; v_gene: TRBV27; j_gene: TRBJ1-1
CDR3nt: TGTGCCAGCAGCTATATGGTGAGGGACAGGGCAAAGCAGTACTTC; CDR3aa: CASSYMVRDRAKQYF; d_gene: TRBD1; abundance: .; v_gene: TRBV5-8; j_gene: TRBJ2-7
CDR3nt: TGCGCCAGCAGCCAAGATGGACATGGGACTGAAGCTTTCTTT; CDR3aa: CASSQDGHGTEAFF; d_gene: .; abundance: few; v_gene: TRBV4-1; j_gene: TRBJ1-1
CDR3nt: TGTGCCAGCATCCCCCGCCCTAACCACACTGAAGCTTTCTTT; CDR3aa: CASIPRPNHTEAFF; d_gene: .; abundance: .; v_gene: TRBV7-3; j_gene: TRBJ1-1
CDR3nt: TGCGCCAGCAGCCAGGGGGGTGTTCGGGGTTTACGGGAGCAGTACTTC; CDR3aa: CASSQGGVRGLREQYF; d_gene: .; abundance: once; v_gene: TRBV4-1; j_gene: TRBJ2-7
CDR3nt: TGTGCCAGTGGGACAGGGATTAATGGCGAGCAGTACTTC; CDR3aa: CASGTGINGEQYF; d_gene: TRBD1; abundance: .; v_gene: TRBV5-4; j_gene: TRBJ2-7
CDR3nt: TGTGCCAGCACCCAACGATGGGACAGGGAGCAGCCCCAGCATTTT; CDR3aa: CASTQRWDREQPQHF; d_gene: TRBD1; abundance: .; v_gene: TRBV6-6; j_gene: TRBJ1-5
CDR3nt: TGTGCCAGCAGTGAGGCCCTTTCGGCGGACTATGGCTACACCTTC; CDR3aa: CASSEALSADYGYTF; d_gene: .; abundance: few; v_gene: TRBV6-1; j_gene: TRBJ1-2
CDR3nt: TGTGCCAGCAGTTACCAATCTGGACTAGCGCGGGAGCAGTTCTTC; CDR3aa: CASSYQSGLAREQFF; d_gene: TRBD2; abundance: .; v_gene: TRBV6-5; j_gene: TRBJ2-1
CDR3nt: TGTGCCTGGGTATCCCCGGGACAGGGTCGGGGGGTTGGTCAGCCCCAGAATTTT; CDR3aa: CAWVSPGQGRGVGQPQNF; d_gene: TRBD1; abundance: .; v_gene: TRBV30; j_gene: TRBJ1-5
CDR3nt: TGCGCCAGCAGCTTGGTAGCGGGAGTGGAGACCCAGTACTTC; CDR3aa: CASSLVAGVETQYF; d_gene: TRBD2; abundance: .; v_gene: TRBV5-1; j_gene: TRBJ2-5
CDR3nt: TGTGCCAGCAGCCCGCGGGCGGGGGGTCGGACCCAGTACTTC; CDR3aa: CASSPRAGGRTQYF; d_gene: TRBD2; abundance: .; v_gene: TRBV9; j_gene: TRBJ2-5
CDR3nt: TGCAGCGTTTTAGGGGATCCGAACTATGGCTACACCTTC; CDR3aa: CSVLGDPNYGYTF; d_gene: .; abundance: .; v_gene: TRBV29-1; j_gene: TRBJ1-2
CDR3nt: TGTGCCAGCTCACCACCGGTACTAGCGGGACCCGAAAACTACAATGAGCAGTTCTTC; CDR3aa: CASSPPVLAGPENYNEQFF; d_gene: TRBD2; abundance: .; v_gene: TRBV18; j_gene: TRBJ2-1
CDR3nt: TGTGCCTTCTCCGGGGGGCAAGGAGAGACCCAGTACTTC; CDR3aa: CAFSGGQGETQYF; d_gene: .; abundance: .; v_gene: TRBV30; j_gene: TRBJ2-5
CDR3nt: TGTGCCAGTACAAAATACACTGAAGCTTTCTTT; CDR3aa: CASTKYTEAFF; d_gene: .; abundance: .; v_gene: TRBV19; j_gene: TRBJ1-1
CDR3nt: TGTGCCAGCAGCCAATTCCTAGCCTCAGGCTACACCTTC; CDR3aa: CASSQFLASGYTF; d_gene: .; abundance: .; v_gene: TRBV16; j_gene: TRBJ1-2
CDR3nt: TGCGCCAGCAGATCCAGCGGGGACCACAATGAGCAGTTCTTC; CDR3aa: CASRSSGDHNEQFF; d_gene: TRBD2; abundance: .; v_gene: TRBV5-1; j_gene: TRBJ2-1
CDR3nt: TGTGCCATCAGTGAGTATGGACAGGGAGGGTACGAGCAGTACTTC; CDR3aa: CAISEYGQGGYEQYF; d_gene: .; abundance: .; v_gene: TRBV10-3; j_gene: TRBJ2-7
CDR3nt: TGCGCCAGCACCGCTGACAGGGTCGGATATGGCTACACCTTC; CDR3aa: CASTADRVGYGYTF; d_gene: TRBD1; abundance: few; v_gene: TRBV5-1; j_gene: TRBJ1-2
CDR3nt: TGTGCCAGCAGCCAAAAAGGTAGCGGGGGGGCGGAGACCCAGTACTTC; CDR3aa: CASSQKGSGGAETQYF; d_gene: TRBD2; abundance: .; v_gene: TRBV9; j_gene: TRBJ2-5
CDR3nt: TGTGCCACCAGCCCGAACAGGGTACGGCGCTACGAGCAGTACTTC; CDR3aa: CATSPNRVRRYEQYF; d_gene: .; abundance: .; v_gene: TRBV15; j_gene: TRBJ2-7
CDR3nt: TGTGCCAGCAATATAGGACAGGTATACGGCACCTACACCTTC; CDR3aa: CASNIGQVYGTYTF; d_gene: TRBD1; abundance: .; v_gene: TRBV28; j_gene: TRBJ1-2
CDR3nt: TGTGCCAGCAGCTCCCTGCGAGCAACCACGGGAAACATTCAGTACTTC; CDR3aa: CASSSLRATTGNIQYF; d_gene: .; abundance: .; v_gene: TRBV5-6; j_gene: TRBJ2-4